Following are 10 T cell receptor beta chains from one sample sequenced in a study of blood T cell repertoires in COVID-19. TCRdb keeps only in-frame clones here, not all; method: immunoSEQ multiplex PCR. The sample holds some 110,000 clones; 82% are singletons and the top ten take around 8%. The sequenced sample consisted of peripheral blood. The receptor source for this set is a man in his 70s with acute or convalescent COVID-19.

The CDR3 sequence is CASSAETGTTLFF. Written as DNA, the CDR3 is TGTGCCAGCAGCGCGGAAACCGGGACTACGCTGTTCTTC. The chain couples TRBV9 to TRBJ2-1; TRBD2 matches at 7 bases. The CDR3 loop spans 13 amino acids. The V segment lost 3 bases and the J segment 15 bases; nucleotides outside the gene matches: 12. The germline V gene has CDR1 SGDLS and CDR2 YYNGEE.

The rearrangement joins TRBV7-9 to TRBJ2-1; tentatively, D is TRBD1 (6 bases). V lost 8 bases and J 8 bases, leaving 16 bases between the germline ends. The CDR3 runs 13 residues. Germline V lookup: CDR1 SEHNR, CDR2 FQNEAQ (reference sequence). CDR3 bases: TGTGCCAGCTCGGCCCAGGGGCAAGATGAGCAGTTCTTC. It is translated as CASSAQGQDEQFF. The full variable domain, in which reference TRBV7-9 and TRBJ2-1 provide the parts outside the CDR3, is DTGVSQNPRHKITKRGQNVTFRCDPISEHNRLYWYRQTLGQGPEFLTYFQNEAQLEKSRLLSDRFSAERPKGSFSTLEIQRTEQGDSAMYLCASSAQGQDEQFFGPGTRLTVL.

The chain links TRBV20-1 to TRBJ2-3; 11 nucleotides match TRBD1. V shed 3 bases, J shed 4 bases, and the junction held 9 bases outside the gene matches. The CDR3 is made up of 16 amino acids. Per germline, CDR1 DFQATT and CDR2 SNEGSKA (reference sequence). CDR3 amino acids: CSASGTPGQGADTQYF. The CDR3, as DNA: TGCAGTGCTAGTGGAACTCCGGGACAGGGGGCAGATACGCAGTATTTT.

J is TRBJ2-3 and V is TRBV7-3, with D possibly matching TRBD2 (6 bases). CDR3 length equals 15 residues. V was pared by 6 bases and J by 1 base, with 14 bases between. The germline gives CDR1 SGHTA, CDR2 FQGTGA. As DNA, the CDR3 is TGTGCCAGCAGTAAGGGCACGGGGGGCACAGATACGCAGTATTTT. It codes for CASSKGTGGTDTQYF.

The chain uses TRBV10-2 and TRBJ1-2; D is undetermined. V gave up 2 bases and J gave up 2 bases, with 6 bases separating them. This CDR3 has 13 residues. Germline CDR1 reads WSHSY; CDR2 reads SAAADI. CDR3 in amino acids: CASSEGGNYGYTF. In nucleotides, the CDR3 is TGCGCCAGCAGTGAGGGCGGGAACTATGGCTACACCTTC.

The CDR3 sequence is CASSRPGAGGETQYF. In nucleotides, the CDR3 is TGTGCCAGCAGTAGACCTGGGGCAGGGGGAGAGACCCAGTACTTC. This chain links TRBV28 with TRBJ2-5; 7 bases are a match to TRBD1. Trimming removed 5 bases from V and 4 bases from J; junction bases left unmatched: 10. The CDR3 is 15 amino acids. The V gene's germline CDR1 is MDHEN and CDR2 SYDVKM.

This clone appeared a few times. The gene calls are TRBV5-6 and TRBJ1-5, with TRBD1 matching 9 bases. V shed 4 bases and J 6 bases; nucleotides not matched to a gene: 8. Germline CDR1 and CDR2: SGHDT and YYEEEE. This CDR3 is built from 15 residues. DNA of the CDR3: TGTGCCAGCAGCACCGGGACAGGGAAGGGTCAGCCCCAGCATTTT. It yields the protein CASSTGTGKGQPQHF. Full variable domain (remainder filled in from reference TRBV5-6 and TRBJ1-5): DAGVTQSPTHLIKTRGQQVTLRCSPKSGHDTVSWYQQALGQGPQFIFQYYEEEERQRGNFPDRFSGHQFPNYSSELNVNALLLGDSALYLCASSTGTGKGQPQHFGDGTRLSIL.

CDR3 in DNA: TGTGCCAGCAGGAGACAGGGTTCTGGAAACACCATATATTTT. Translating it yields CASRRQGSGNTIYF. This chain uses TRBV3-1 (or the pseudogene TRBV3-2) with TRBJ1-3, with 7 bases fitting TRBD1. With V trimmed by 6 bases and J by 1 base, 3 bases remained unmatched. CDR1 and CDR2 from the germline V gene are LGHDT and YNNKEL (reference sequence). This CDR3 contains 14 residues.

The chain combines TRBV3-1 (or the pseudogene TRBV3-2) with TRBJ1-6; D unclear. With 4 bases removed from V and 0 bases from J, the gap between germline ends came to 13 bases. The CDR3 is 17 amino acids. Per the germline V gene, CDR1 is LGHDT and CDR2 is YNNKEL (reference sequence). The chain's CDR3 is CASSRVPGSSYNSPLHF. CDR3 sequence (DNA): TGTGCCAGCAGCCGGGTTCCGGGAAGCTCCTATAATTCACCCCTCCACTTT.

J is TRBJ2-2 and V is TRBV5-1; the D gene is possibly TRBD2 (6 bases). The V gene lost 4 bases and the J gene lost 3 bases, with 10 bases spanning the gap. CDR1 is SGHRS and CDR2 is YFSETQ in the germline V gene. This CDR3 has 14 residues. CDR3 nucleotides: TGCGCCAGCAGCACGGGACTTTACACCGGGGAGCTGTTTTTT. This encodes CASSTGLYTGELFF.